Given below is one T cell receptor beta chain in context. Its antigen is unknown. The data derive from a study of blood T cells in healthy people across ages. Findings and limits, study-wide: In these data, TCR beta diversity tracked strongly with naive T cell percentage.

Together with a sample-barcoded 5' primer, a J-beta primer mix was included in a second PCR lasting roughly 6 to 12 cycles. One entry per CDR3 protein, called by TCRdb with MiXCR from the 5' RACE reads. The data contain over a million distinct CDR3 sequences, approximately 38% of them singletons. The clonotype originates from a woman aged 18-29 years in good health. Sequencing was done on a sample of blood.

CDR3 loop: CASTRGTYEQYF. In DNA form, the CDR3 reads TGTGCCAGCACCCGGGGCACCTACGAGCAGTACTTC. The chain couples TRBV6-5 to TRBJ2-7; D may match TRBD1 or TRBD2 (5 bases each). The CDR3 totals 12 residues. Germline V gene data show CDR1 as MNHEY and CDR2 as SVGAGI. The V end lost 7 bases, the J end lost 2 bases, and 9 bases lay between the germline ends.